This T cell receptor beta chain came from a study of T cell responses to AZD1222 COVID-19 vaccine. This table comes from immunoSEQ multiplex PCR, and its TCRdb copy is limited to in-frame clones, with some not included. The sample has approximately 160,000 clones; roughly 94% are singletons. The CDR3 covers 14 residues. Germline loops: CDR1 SGHAT, CDR2 FQNNGV. The V and J ends lost 5 bases and 9 bases respectively, with 17 bases between them. The clonotype comes from an adult who received the AZD1222 COVID-19 vaccine. The source was peripheral blood, collected 28 days after the second AZD1222 dose. The chain recombines TRBV11-2 with TRBJ2-1; D might be TRBD2 (6 bases). CDR3 sequence: CASSHPETRGEQFF. CDR3 DNA sequence: TGTGCCAGCAGCCACCCCGAGACTAGGGGTGAGCAGTTCTTC.